One and the same sample provided the 23 T cell receptor beta chains below, sequenced in a study of human T cells and chemical hapten exposure. MiXCR was run by TCRdb on the RACE reads, yielding one entry per CDR3 protein. The sample holds 30,000 to 40,000 distinct CDR3 sequences, roughly 12% seen once. Time point noted: pre-sensitization, week 0. Treatment reported: therapeutic diphenylcyclopropenone sensitization with weekly scalp DPC. Unfractionated whole blood was the source of the extracted total RNA. Sequenced here: whole blood, sampled in connection with sensitization to the hapten diphenylcyclopropenone (DPC). The receptors were gathered from a woman aged 35 to 49 with alopecia areata. Some clones in this sample may be carry-over from other donors' samples.

This clonotype has just a few counts. The rearrangement links TRBV27 to TRBJ1-5; D is possibly TRBD1 (5 bases). The germline gives CDR1 MNHEY, CDR2 SMNVEV (reference sequence). The CDR3 is 15 residues long. Trimming shortened V by 0 bases and J by 5 bases, and 11 bases separated the two germline ends. Here the CDR3 DNA reads TGTGCCAGCAGTTTATCGTCGGGACTTTATCAGCCCCAGCATTTT. Its translation: CASSLSSGLYQPQHF.

This clonotype was observed many times. The chain carries TRBV20-1 and TRBJ2-3, with TRBD2 matching over 11 bases. J lost 2 bases, V lost 5 bases, and 9 bases had no gene match. Germline V gene data show CDR1 as DFQATT and CDR2 as SNEGSKA (reference sequence). The length of the CDR3 is 16 residues. CDR3 loop: CSAASGTSGPTDTQYF. In DNA form, the CDR3 reads TGCAGTGCTGCCTCCGGGACTAGCGGCCCCACAGATACGCAGTATTTT.

This clonotype was observed a few times. One junction end disagrees with the germline gene, perhaps due to a read error. The V and J genes are TRBV7-2 and TRBJ2-5; 9 bases match TRBD2. Germline values: CDR1 SGHTA, CDR2 FQGNSA. This CDR3 region has 14 residues. CDR3 nucleotides: TGTGTCAGCAGCTTAGCGGGGACTAGCGAGACCCAGTACTTC. Its translation is CVSSLAGTSETQYF.

This chain joins TRBV28 and TRBJ1-4, with TRBD1 identical over 7 bases. Germline V CDR1 and CDR2: MDHEN, SYDVKM. The CDR3 sequence is 13 residues long. V was clipped by 8 bases and J by 3 bases; unmatched bases: 3. In DNA form, the CDR3 reads TGTGCCAGCGGCGGGACAGCTAATGAAAAACTGTTTTTT. Translated: CASGGTANEKLFF.

This clonotype occurred a few times. V and J are TRBV7-8 and TRBJ2-5; no reliable D call. The CDR3 length is 12 residues. Trimming pared 6 bases from V and 1 base from J, leaving 6 bases between. In germline, CDR1 is SGHVS, CDR2 FQNEAQ. CDR3 protein: CASRVTQETQYF. Here the CDR3 DNA reads TGTGCCAGCAGGGTTACCCAAGAGACCCAGTACTTC.

On this clonotype: Lacking the conserved final phenylalanine or tryptophan, this CDR3 likely reflects a read error. The rearrangement joins TRBV5-5 to TRBJ2-3; 9 bases map to TRBD1. This CDR3 region has 16 residues. After removal of 2 bases from V and 0 bases from J, the junction contained 4 bases not matched to a gene. Germline V gene lookup returns CDR1 SGHKS and CDR2 YYEKEE (reference sequence). In DNA, the CDR3 is TGTGCCAGCAGCTTAGGGACAGGGAGAAGCACAGATACGCAGTATTTG. Translation: CASSLGTGRSTDTQYL.

The chain recombines TRBV24-1 with TRBJ1-3, with no clear D. Germline CDR1 reads KGHDR; CDR2 reads SFDVKD. Trimming removed 3 bases from V and 0 bases from J, with 5 bases in between. This CDR3 has 14 amino acids. The CDR3 DNA reads as TGTGCCACCAGTGATCCAGGCTCTGGAAACACCATATATTTT. Residues: CATSDPGSGNTIYF.

This clonotype has at least ten counts. The chain employs TRBV7-3 and TRBJ1-2; D may be TRBD1 (5 bases). Germline loops: CDR1 SGHTA, CDR2 FQGTGA. This CDR3 has 13 residues. Trimming cost V 5 bases and J 4 bases, with 11 bases left between them. As DNA, the CDR3 is TGTGCCAGCAGCCCTGACAGTAGCTATGGCTACACCTTC. Its protein product is CASSPDSSYGYTF.

This clonotype was detected only a few times. The chain is built from TRBV12-3 or TRBV12-4 and TRBJ2-3; 8 positions match TRBD2. V gave up 10 bases and J gave up 0 bases; unmatched junction bases: 6. The CDR3 runs 14 residues. CDR3 residues: CATGLAGSTDTQYF. The DNA of the CDR3 is TGTGCCACGGGGTTAGCGGGAAGCACAGATACGCAGTATTTT.

The CDR3 DNA is TGTGCCAGCAGTGATAACTGGGGTGCAGATACGCAGTATTTT. This codes for CASSDNWGADTQYF. V is TRBV6-4 and J is TRBJ2-3, with D unresolved. The V end lost 3 bases, the J end lost 4 bases, and 11 bases lay between the germline ends. The V gene's germline CDR1 is MRHNA and CDR2 SNTAGT. This CDR3 comprises 14 residues.

There are many counts of this clonotype. The rearrangement joins TRBV24-1 to TRBJ2-1; TRBD1 might be the D (6 bases). The CDR3 is made up of 15 amino acids. Trimming pared 3 bases from V and 4 bases from J, leaving 12 bases between. Germline values: CDR1 KGHDR, CDR2 SFDVKD. Here the CDR3 reads CATSDGTGKYNEQFF. CDR3 sequence (DNA): TGTGCCACCAGTGATGGTACAGGGAAATACAATGAGCAGTTCTTC.

The chain has TRBV28 and TRBJ1-2; TRBD1 might be the D (5 bases). V shed 3 bases and J shed 4 bases, with 9 bases lying between them. Germline CDR1 and CDR2: MDHEN and SYDVKM. The CDR3 covers 13 residues. CDR3: CASSFGGSYGYTF. Written as DNA, the CDR3 is TGTGCCAGCAGTTTTGGGGGATCCTATGGCTACACCTTC.

The chain uses TRBV9 and TRBJ2-1; D is unresolved. Germline CDR1 and CDR2: SGDLS and YYNGEE. This CDR3 is 13 amino acids long. V gave up 4 bases and J gave up 10 bases, with 15 bases separating them. The CDR3 here is CASSPDSNPEQFF. Written as DNA, the CDR3 is TGTGCCAGCAGCCCAGACTCGAACCCGGAGCAGTTCTTC.

The chain recombines TRBV28 with TRBJ2-7; D may be TRBD1 or TRBD2 (5 bases each). Germline V gene sequence: CDR1 MDHEN, CDR2 SYDVKM. Deletions cut 7 bases from V and 6 bases from J, with 16 bases between. This CDR3 spans 13 amino acids. The CDR3 region is CASTGTPSPEQYF. The CDR3 DNA reads TGTGCCAGCACCGGGACGCCTTCCCCCGAGCAGTACTTC.

The table lists this clonotype with a few counts. The chain is built from TRBV6-2 or TRBV6-3 and TRBJ2-3; no clear D gene. Trimming removed 6 bases at V and 0 bases at J, with 4 bases between. Germline CDR1 reads MNHEY; CDR2 reads SVGEGT. The CDR3 has 12 amino acids. The CDR3 here is CASRSSTDTQYF. CDR3 sequence (DNA): TGTGCCAGCAGAAGTAGCACAGATACGCAGTATTTT.

This clonotype was seen repeatedly, ten times or more. This chain connects TRBV20-1 to TRBJ1-1; 8 positions agree with TRBD1. With V trimmed by 0 bases and J by 7 bases, 10 bases remained unmatched. Germline V gene sequence: CDR1 DFQATT, CDR2 SNEGSKA (reference sequence). The CDR3 runs to 15 residues. The CDR3 nucleotides are TGCAGTGCTAGAGAAATACGGACAGGGAAAGGTGAAGCTTTCTTT. Translating gives CSAREIRTGKGEAFF.

The chain couples TRBV18 to TRBJ2-3; no clear D. Germline V CDR1 and CDR2: KGHSH, LQKENI. The V end lost 0 bases, the J end lost 2 bases, and 6 bases lay between the germline ends. This CDR3 is built from 14 residues. CDR3 amino acids: CASSPPQATDTQYF. DNA for the CDR3: TGTGCCAGCTCACCACCGCAGGCCACAGATACGCAGTATTTT.

The genes are TRBV11-2 and TRBJ1-2; D not certain. Trimming removed 5 bases at V and 5 bases at J, with 21 bases between. The CDR3 spans 16 residues. Germline CDR1 and CDR2: SGHAT and FQNNGV. The CDR3 loop is CASSTWVGPLGYGYTF. The CDR3 DNA is TGTGCCAGCAGCACGTGGGTAGGGCCCTTAGGATATGGCTACACCTTC. The full variable domain, completed using reference TRBV11-2 and TRBJ1-2, is EAGVAQSPRYKIIEKRQSVAFWCNPISGHATLYWYQQILGQGPKLLIQFQNNGVVDDSQLPKDRFSAERLKGVDSTLKIQPAKLEDSAVYLCASSTWVGPLGYGYTFGSGTRLTVV.

This clonotype has a count of ten or more. This chain connects TRBV7-3 to TRBJ2-3; no definite D call. This CDR3 is 12 amino acids long. Trimming took off 1 base at V and 6 bases at J, with 5 bases between the two ends. CDR1 is SGHTA, CDR2 FQGTGA, per germline. The CDR3 is CASSLNGDTQYF. CDR3 nucleotides: TGTGCCAGCAGCTTAAACGGGGATACGCAGTATTTT.

This clonotype showed up many times. The chain employs TRBV3-1 and TRBJ2-1; the match to TRBD1 covers 10 bases. Germline V gene sequence: CDR1 LGHDT, CDR2 YNNKEL (reference sequence). V was pared by 4 bases and J by 2 bases, with 2 bases of the junction left unmatched. The CDR3 runs 15 residues. CDR3 residues: CASSPGTGAYNEQFF. The CDR3 nucleotides read TGTGCCAGCAGCCCTGGGACAGGGGCCTACAATGAGCAGTTCTTC.

This clonotype was recorded many times. The chain uses TRBV12-3 or TRBV12-4 and TRBJ2-7, with 9 positions matching TRBD2. The CDR3 consists of 15 residues. J gave up 1 base and V 3 bases, and 4 bases lay outside the gene matches. The CDR3 coding sequence is TGTGCCAGCAGTTTTCAGCGGGAGGCGTCCTACGAGCAGTACTTC. It codes for CASSFQREASYEQYF.

V gene TRBV2 combines with J gene TRBJ2-2; maybe TRBD1 (7 bases). CDR1 is SNHLY, CDR2 FYNNEI, per germline. V lost 3 bases and J 4 bases, leaving 9 bases between the germline ends. The CDR3 sequence is 14 residues long. CDR3 amino acids: CASSDQGGTGELFF. CDR3 DNA: TGTGCCAGCAGTGACCAGGGGGGCACCGGGGAGCTGTTTTTT.

This clonotype was picked up a small number of times. The rearrangement joins TRBV7-2 to TRBJ2-5; 7 bases align to TRBD2. In germline, CDR1 is SGHTA, CDR2 FQGNSA. With V trimmed by 5 bases and J by 2 bases, 8 bases remained unmatched. The CDR3 has 15 residues. The CDR3 sequence: CASSAGGVFQETQYF. The DNA of the CDR3 is TGTGCCAGCAGCGCTGGGGGGGTATTTCAAGAGACCCAGTACTTC.